This TCR beta chain was sequenced during a study of cytomegalovirus exposure and HLA in healthy donors. Study-wide results and limits: CMV serostatus was the only immune exposure information that was available. Sequencing depth across donors, presence/absence analyses assumed, was roughly uniform. Rare TCR sequences dominated, though some public TCRs recurred in many donors.

The length of the CDR3 is 14 residues. The germline V and J ends were trimmed by 3 bases and 7 bases, with 13 bases remaining between them. The germline gives CDR1 SGHVS, CDR2 FNYEAQ. On this clone: Its antigen is still unknown.

Use of 60 Vbeta and 13 Jbeta primers characterized the PCR. In the authors' methods: Roughly 81 million unique TCR beta chains, 10 million to 14 million shared, were counted in a later analysis. The assay was immunoSEQ multiplex PCR, and TCRdb's table has in-frame clones only and misses some. V and J calls plus clone size are reproduced from that table; the DNA served to infer D and trimming. The sample has 160,000 or so clones, roughly 79% seen once. The clonotype was recovered from a woman between 50 and 59 years old in good health and CMV-seronegative. The chain carries TRBV7-6 and TRBJ2-1; tentative D call: TRBD2 (5 bases). Sequenced input: PBMCs. This chain's CDR3 is CASSLRVTGNEQFF. CDR3 DNA sequence: TGTGCCAGCAGCTTGAGGGTGACGGGTAATGAGCAGTTCTTC. The full variable domain, its missing parts supplied by reference TRBV7-6 and TRBJ2-1, is GAGVSQSPRYKVTKRGQDVALRCDPISGHVSLYWYRQALGQGPEFLTYFNYEAQQDKSGLPNDRFSAERPEGSISTLTIQRTEQRDSAMYRCASSLRVTGNEQFFGPGTRLTVL.